Listed below are T cell receptor beta chains from one sample, sequenced in a study of blood T cell repertoires in COVID-19. Method: immunoSEQ multiplex PCR; TCRdb's copy keeps in-frame clones and lacks some. The table shows over 100,000 clones, with around 90% occurring only once. The sequenced sample consisted of peripheral blood. These receptors were obtained from a woman aged 50 to 60 with COVID-19, enrolled during active disease. Each CDR3 is given with its conserved first and last residue. A D gene is named only where the DNA matches it firmly. Rows may omit the clone size; those that give it use once, few, many or a size class.

J: TRBJ2-2
size: once
V: TRBV6-5
D: TRBD2
CDR3: CASSYHSGGGTGELFF
DNA: TGTGCCAGCAGTTACCATAGCGGGGGGGGCACCGGGGAGCTGTTTTTT

J: TRBJ1-4
size: NA
V: TRBV7-9
D: NA
CDR3: CASSLGRLRGEKLFF
DNA: TGTGCCAGCAGCTTGGGTAGACTGCGGGGTGAAAAACTGTTTTTT

J: TRBJ2-3
size: NA
V: TRBV7-2
D: NA
CDR3: CASSGLRTDTQYF
DNA: TGTGCCAGCAGTGGACTCCGCACAGATACGCAGTATTTT

J: TRBJ2-2
size: NA
V: TRBV13
D: NA
CDR3: CASSSAGANTGELFF
DNA: TGTGCCAGCAGCAGCGCAGGGGCGAACACCGGGGAGCTGTTTTTT

J: TRBJ1-1
size: NA
V: TRBV19
D: NA
CDR3: CASKAPGGQEAFF
DNA: TGTGCCAGTAAGGCTCCCGGCGGACAGGAAGCTTTCTTT

J: TRBJ2-3
size: NA
V: TRBV6-5
D: NA
CDR3: CASSTDFTDTQYF
DNA: TGTGCCAGCAGCACGGACTTCACAGATACGCAGTATTTT

J: TRBJ2-7
size: NA
V: TRBV6-5
D: NA
CDR3: CASSSGVPYEQYF
DNA: TGTGCCAGCAGTTCGGGGGTTCCCTACGAGCAGTACTTC

J: TRBJ1-2
size: few
V: TRBV7-2
D: NA
CDR3: CASSLRRSGVPSDYGYTF
DNA: TGTGCCAGCAGCTTACGACGGTCAGGGGTCCCCTCGGACTATGGCTACACCTTC

J: TRBJ2-7
size: NA
V: TRBV10-2
D: TRBD1
CDR3: CASRGQATSSYEQYF
DNA: TGCGCCAGCAGAGGACAGGCCACCAGTTCCTACGAGCAGTACTTC

J: TRBJ1-1
size: NA
V: TRBV4-3
D: NA
CDR3: CASSPDRPTEAFF
DNA: TGCGCCAGCAGCCCAGACAGGCCCACTGAAGCTTTCTTT

J: TRBJ1-1
size: NA
V: TRBV24-1
D: NA
CDR3: CATSDNDSTEAFF
DNA: TGTGCCACCAGTGATAATGACAGCACTGAAGCTTTCTTT

J: TRBJ1-6
size: NA
V: TRBV6-5
D: NA
CDR3: CATVPDRTYNSPLHF
DNA: TGTGCCACCGTGCCGGACAGAACCTATAATTCACCCCTCCACTTT

J: TRBJ1-6
size: NA
V: TRBV5-6
D: NA
CDR3: CASSLGGPLHF
DNA: TGTGCCAGCAGCTTGGGGGGCCCCCTCCACTTT